The present T cell receptor (beta chain) was sequenced within a study of blood T cell repertoires in COVID-19. The data were produced by immunoSEQ multiplex PCR, yet TCRdb's version contains in-frame clones alone and is incomplete. The profile covers about 140,000 clones, with 80% appearing a single time and around 3.7% taken by the ten largest. The ends were cut back, 4 bases at V and 2 bases at J, with 6 bases in the middle. The CDR3 extends over 13 amino acids. Germline V CDR1 and CDR2: KGHDR, SFDVKD. The chain carries TRBV24-1 and TRBJ2-3; D unresolved. Sequencing used peripheral blood. This receptor was obtained from a man in his 70s who had recovered from COVID-19. For the CDR3, the DNA is TGTGCCACCAGTGACCCCAACACAGATACGCAGTATTTT. Translating it yields CATSDPNTDTQYF.